This T cell receptor (beta chain) was recovered during a study of liver allograft versus peripheral blood T cells (dated by TCRdb to the early 2020s). Study-level background: The study compared T cell receptor repertoires found within transplanted livers against repertoires in the peripheral blood of liver transplant recipients. General findings and caveats noted by the study authors: The T cell receptor repertoires within liver allografts were reported to be different from the T cell receptor repertoires detected in peripheral blood.

Including the terminal cysteine and phenylalanine, the CDR3 comprises 14 residues. Left in the record is the CDR3 DNA by itself, 42 bases read in frame from the first base. The V and J ends are trimmed by 3 bases and 4 bases, leaving 13 bases between them. For CDR1 and CDR2, the germline V gene lists KGHSH and LQKENI. This clonotype is deemed large (0.1 to 1%). The antigen this receptor binds is unknown. One base away there is no much larger clone; base qualities are not given. TCRdb lists the instrument as Illumina MiSeq. The raw public data were reprocessed by TCRdb itself: fastp quality trimming at Q25, MiXCR clonotype calling, in-frame beta chains only. Rows with a matching CDR3 protein are joined into one entry that keeps the most common DNA and genes. The sample table contains 1,500 to 2,000 distinct CDR3 sequences; only one count was recorded for over 14% of them. In total, the top ten clones hold around 6.6% of the sample.

Recombination joined TRBV18 with TRBJ2-7; there is no confident call for the D gene. The TCR was taken from a human patient who had a liver transplant. It is possible that, after a transplant, some T cells come from the graft donor. The sequenced DNA is TGTGCCAGCTCACCCGGACCGGCTTCGTACGAGCAGTACTTC. This is translated as CASSPGPASYEQYF.